Below, one TCR beta chain is given with its context. It has no known antigen specificity. No base quality information exists; no much larger clone differs at one position. Sequenced using an Illumina MiSeq. The paper's processing steps were these. Repertoire diversity was measured with the Shannon-Wiener index computed in VDJtools. Expanded TCRbeta clonotypes were defined as those with a clonotype frequency of at least 3. Starting from the raw public reads, TCRdb applied fastp trimming at Q25, assembled clones with MiXCR and retained in-frame beta chains. Here each entry gathers all rows of one CDR3 protein and keeps the most common genes and DNA. The V and J calls come from TCRdb's annotation, not from the publication. The sample contains about 510 distinct CDR3 sequences, approximately 15% of them found a single time. Of the sample, around a fifth is held by the ten largest clones. The sample originates from a study of precursors of human CD4 cytotoxic T cells (dated by TCRdb to 2016 to 2019). Study-level background: In total, 13 to 15 donors contributed CD4+ memory subsets to the bulk TCR-seq analysis. TCR-seq analysis of more than 13 donors yielded TCRalpha and TCRbeta chain sequences (table S7).

To test for a precursor-effector relationship among CD4 cytotoxic T cells, four sorted CD4+ memory subsets (TCM, TEM, IL-7Rhigh TEMRA, IL-7R- TEMRA) underwent bulk UMI-based TCR sequencing. Cells were obtained from peripheral blood mononuclear cells isolated from human blood. What the work shows at the level of the full study, not this receptor alone: Expanded effector clonotypes accounted for a larger share of IL-7Rhigh TEMRA clonotypes than of TEM or TCM clonotypes. The authors noted that a human observational design cannot definitively establish the direction of differentiation between precursor and effector cells. Only about 95% of the 14 donors were included in some bulk TCR-seq comparisons, suggesting that not every subset was available for every donor. Compared with TCM and TEM subsets, the IL-7Rhigh and IL-7R- TEMRA subsets had more restricted TCR repertoires, with lower diversity and more expanded clonotypes.

Material for sequencing was memory CD4+ T cells from blood (PBMCs). The clonotype was recovered from a human donor in good health.

The CDR3 protein is CASSLAGSWGETQYF. In nucleotides, the sequence is TGCGCCAGCAGCTTGGCCGGGTCGTGGGGAGAGACCCAGTACTTC. The sequence joins TRBV5-1 to TRBJ2-5; the D gene remains uncertain. Relative to germline, V is 0 bases shorter and J is 4 bases shorter, with 13 bases between their ends. The CDR3 covers 15 residues, taking in both the cysteine and the phenylalanine. The DNA shown is the 45-base CDR3, in frame from base 1. Based on the germline V gene, the CDR1 and CDR2 sequences are SGHRS and YFSETQ.